These T cell receptor beta chains were read from a single sample in a study of T cell changes during pregnancy in multiple sclerosis. Data came from immunoSEQ multiplex PCR; TCRdb stores just in-frame clones and leaves some out. The sample has 65,000 to 90,000 clones; around nine tenths are singletons. Sequenced here: peripheral blood, sampled in the second trimester of pregnancy. Receptors originate from a female donor with multiple sclerosis, enrolled in a pregnancy study. Each CDR3 is given with its conserved first and last residue. A D gene is named only where the DNA matches it firmly. Not all rows give a size; the values are once, few, many and, for expanded clones, a class.

d_gene,abundance,j_gene,v_gene,CDR3nt,CDR3aa
TRBD1,.,TRBJ2-5,TRBV30,TGTGCCTGGGGCCAATACAGGGGGACCGAGACCCAGTACTTC,CAWGQYRGTETQYF
.,.,TRBJ2-3,TRBV18,TGTGCCAGCTCGTCACCGGGGGGCACAGATACGCAGTATTTT,CASSSPGGTDTQYF
.,.,TRBJ2-7,TRBV27,TGTGCCAGCAGTTTGGCAGGAACCTCCTACGAGCAGTACTTC,CASSLAGTSYEQYF
TRBD1,.,TRBJ2-2,TRBV6-1,TGTGCCAGTGACAGGGGGATCACCGGGGAGCTGTTTTTT,CASDRGITGELFF
TRBD1,.,TRBJ2-1,TRBV19,TGTGCCAGTAGTCAGACAGGGGGATACAATGAGCAGTTCTTC,CASSQTGGYNEQFF
.,.,TRBJ2-7,TRBV28,TGTGCCAGCAGTTTAGCTTTCGGGACACTCGGCCCCTTCTCCTACGAGCAGTACTTC,CASSLAFGTLGPFSYEQYF
.,.,TRBJ1-5,TRBV19,TGTGCCAGTACCTCTTTAAGCAATCAGCCCCAGCATTTT,CASTSLSNQPQHF
.,once,TRBJ1-4,TRBV10-3,TGTGCCATCAGTGAGTCAGGGGCAGGGGATGAAAAACTGTTTTTT,CAISESGAGDEKLFF
.,.,TRBJ2-2,TRBV28,TGTGCCAGCAGTCCTCCATCCCGGGTCACCGGGGAGCTGTTTTTT,CASSPPSRVTGELFF
TRBD2,.,TRBJ2-7,TRBV2,TGTGCCAGCAGACTAGGGACTAGCGGCTCCTACGAGCAGTACTTC,CASRLGTSGSYEQYF
.,once,TRBJ2-2,TRBV4-3,TGCGCCAGCAGCCAAGAGATGACAGTTCCCGGGGAGCTGTTTTTT,CASSQEMTVPGELFF
TRBD1,.,TRBJ1-5,TRBV7-7,TGTGCTAGCAGCTTGGAGGGGGCCTCACCAACCCAGCATTTT,CASSLEGASPTQHF
.,.,TRBJ2-1,TRBV6-1,TGTGCCAGCAGTACCACAGGTTTGGATGAGCAGTTCTTC,CASSTTGLDEQFF
TRBD2,.,TRBJ2-3,TRBV5-1,TGCGCCAGCAGCCGGGGACTAGTTAGCACAGATACGCAGTATTTT,CASSRGLVSTDTQYF
TRBD1,once,TRBJ1-1,TRBV28,TGTGCCAGCAGCCTTATTACAGGGGGTACTGAAGCTTTCTTT,CASSLITGGTEAFF
TRBD1,once,TRBJ1-5,TRBV19,TGTGCCAGTAGTATAGACCGCGGACAGGGAGGTCAGCCCCAGCATTTT,CASSIDRGQGGQPQHF
TRBD1,.,TRBJ1-6,TRBV19,TGTGCCAGTAGTAACCGGGACAGGGTGAATTCACCCCTCCACTTT,CASSNRDRVNSPLHF
.,once,TRBJ2-7,TRBV13,TGTGCCAGCAGCTTAGACAGGCCCTACGAGCAGTACTTC,CASSLDRPYEQYF
TRBD1,.,TRBJ1-2,TRBV27,TGTGCCAGCACCAAACTCGGCCAGGGGGCGGACTCGAATAGCTACACCTTC,CASTKLGQGADSNSYTF
TRBD1,.,TRBJ2-7,TRBV30,TGTGCCTGGAGTGGGACAGGGGGCTACGAGCAGTACTTC,CAWSGTGGYEQYF